The clone carrying this T cell receptor beta chain was counted a few times. What it binds is not known. A much larger clone is a single base away; this may be a read error. The sample belongs to a study of read filtering for tumor transcriptome and immune sequencing. Study outcomes and limitations: Approximately 82% of IR-seq clonotypes had a single read, yet these held approximately 4% of reads. Even smaller IR-seq throughput identified most shared clonotypes.

The germline V gene has CDR1 LGHNT and CDR2 FRNRAP. The CDR3 is 10 amino acids. From approximately 430 ng of RNA, a library with molecular barcoded alpha/delta and beta/gamma adaptors was made. MiXCR, run by TCRdb on the reads, gives a single entry per CDR3 protein. The data show tens of thousands of distinct CDR3 sequences, about 14% seen once. The chain uses TRBV12-5 and TRBJ1-1; D ambiguous. The sample consisted of a population of CD138-negative cells sorted from bone marrow. The TCR was taken from a donor at least 40 years old with multiple myeloma. For the CDR3, the DNA is TGTGCTAGTGGCTTCCCTGAAGCTCTCTTT. It encodes CASGFPEALF.